The text below deals with one T cell receptor beta chain. Its antigen is not identified. This sample was taken from a study of cytomegalovirus exposure and HLA in healthy donors. Study-level results: Segments of the TCR beta V type were, in most cases, productive about 87% or about 30% of the time in an earlier analysis. Associated with cytomegalovirus, according to the listing, were 170 or so TCR beta chains. The likely origin of a cluster of highly shared sequence variants was a sequencing artifact. Among the most significant clusters, several appeared linked to common viral pathogens in a later analysis.

PCR used 60 Vbeta primers and 13 Jbeta primers. TCRdb's copy holds only in-frame clones and misses some; the assay was immunoSEQ multiplex PCR. This sample carries 150,000 to 200,000 clones, around four fifths of them seen once, and the ten largest clones take 9.7%. CDR3 length equals 12 residues. Per the germline V gene, CDR1 is SQVTM and CDR2 is ANQGSEA. The sequenced sample consisted of PBMCs. This clonotype originated in a man between 18 and 29 years old in good health and CMV-seropositive. This sequence joins TRBV29-1 and TRBJ2-5; D uncertain. Matching the DNA end better, TRBJ2-7 makes the J call doubtful. The CDR3 spells CSVLAQTYEQYF. CDR3 DNA: TGCAGCGTTTTGGCACAGACCTACGAGCAGTACTTC.